The next 17 T cell receptor beta chains were all read from a single sample in a study of OX40 agonist ivuxolimab in advanced cancers. The table came from immunoSEQ multiplex PCR; TCRdb's copy has only in-frame clones and leaves some out. The table includes about 100,000 clones, approximately 89% detected once. The source material was CD4+ or CD8+ T cells sorted from blood, sampled in a trial of the OX40 agonist ivuxolimab. The receptor set was obtained from an adult with an advanced solid tumor such as melanoma, head and neck, liver or kidney cancer.

The chain joins TRBV9 to TRBJ1-4; TRBD1 might be the D (5 bases). In germline, CDR1 is SGDLS, CDR2 YYNGEE. V was clipped by 0 bases and J by 8 bases, with 14 bases between them. The CDR3 covers 15 residues. Here the CDR3 reads CASSVASGGGEKLFF. Written as DNA, the CDR3 is TGTGCCAGCAGCGTAGCGTCTGGGGGAGGGGAAAAACTGTTTTTT.

The chain employs TRBV28 and TRBJ2-1; D might be TRBD1 or TRBD2, each matching 5 bases. The CDR3 runs to 13 residues. In germline, CDR1 is MDHEN, CDR2 SYDVKM. Trimming shortened V by 10 bases and J by 8 bases, and 18 bases separated the two germline ends. The CDR3 DNA reads TGTGCCACATTGCTTCGGGACGTGGATGAGCAGTTCTTC. It specifies CATLLRDVDEQFF. The full variable domain, in which reference TRBV28 and TRBJ2-1 provide the parts outside the CDR3, is DVKVTQSSRYLVKRTGEKVFLECVQDMDHENMFWYRQDPGLGLRLIYFSYDVKMKEKGDIPEGYSVSREKKERFSLILESASTNQTSMYLCATLLRDVDEQFFGPGTRLTVL.

The CDR3: CASSYGQGGNQPQHF. CDR3 DNA: TGTGCCAGCAGTTACGGACAGGGAGGAAATCAGCCCCAGCATTTT. The chain couples TRBV6-6 to TRBJ1-5; TRBD1 matches 8 bases. The CDR3 has 15 amino acids. The V segment lost 2 bases and the J segment 4 bases; nucleotides outside the gene matches: 4. Germline CDR1 MNHNY, CDR2 SVGAGI (reference sequence).

V and J are TRBV14 and TRBJ2-4; D possibly corresponds to TRBD2 (7 bases). Per the germline V gene, CDR1 is SGHDN and CDR2 is FVKESK. V was pared by 8 bases and J by 6 bases, with 20 bases between. The CDR3 contains 15 residues. Here the CDR3 reads CASLQRDTGLNIQYF. DNA of the CDR3: TGTGCCAGCCTTCAGCGGGACACAGGGTTAAACATTCAGTACTTC.

The chain uses TRBV11-2 and TRBJ2-5, with D possibly being TRBD1 (5 bases). V was shortened by 0 bases and J by 7 bases, with 12 bases between the two germline ends. This CDR3 has 14 amino acids. CDR1 is SGHAT and CDR2 is FQNNGV in the germline V gene. The CDR3 here is CASSLDGQGPTQYF. In nucleotides, the CDR3 is TGTGCCAGCAGCTTAGATGGGCAGGGTCCGACCCAGTACTTC. Complete variable domain (other parts from reference TRBV11-2 and TRBJ2-5): EAGVAQSPRYKIIEKRQSVAFWCNPISGHATLYWYQQILGQGPKLLIQFQNNGVVDDSQLPKDRFSAERLKGVDSTLKIQPAKLEDSAVYLCASSLDGQGPTQYFGPGTRLLVL.

The rearrangement uses TRBV30 and TRBJ1-1; unclear D gene. The V and J ends lost 7 bases and 4 bases respectively, with 13 bases between them. Germline V gene lookup returns CDR1 GTSNPN and CDR2 SVGIG (reference sequence). This CDR3 comprises 12 residues. The CDR3 sequence is CASGSRGTEAFF. The CDR3 DNA follows: TGTGCCTCGGGTTCCCGAGGCACTGAAGCTTTCTTT.

The chain employs TRBV5-1 and TRBJ2-3; TRBD1 matches 8 bases. CDR1 and CDR2 from the germline V gene are SGHRS and YFSETQ. V shed 4 bases and J 2 bases; nucleotides not matched to a gene: 6. The CDR3 is 15 amino acids. In DNA, the CDR3 is TGCGCCAGCAGCCTGAGGGACAGGTCCACAGATACGCAGTATTTT. Its translation: CASSLRDRSTDTQYF.

This rearrangement joins TRBV7-3 to TRBJ2-1; 9 nucleotides line up with TRBD1. In germline, CDR1 is SGHTA, CDR2 FQGTGA. J lost 9 bases, V lost 5 bases, and 8 bases had no gene match. This CDR3 spans 14 amino acids. Written as DNA, the CDR3 is TGTGCCAGCAGCCCAGGACAGGGGTGGGGTGAGCAGTTCTTC. Translating it yields CASSPGQGWGEQFF.

The rearrangement links TRBV4-1 to TRBJ2-7; 8 nucleotides agree with TRBD2. The ends lost 2 bases at V and 4 bases at J; junction bases unmatched: 13. Germline V gene data show CDR1 as MGHRA and CDR2 as YSYEKL. This CDR3 contains 17 residues. Here the CDR3 reads CASSQTFTSGELYEQYF. CDR3 nucleotides: TGCGCCAGCAGCCAAACGTTTACTAGCGGAGAACTTTACGAGCAGTACTTC.

This chain uses TRBV7-9 with TRBJ2-2; 8 bases match TRBD2. The V gene end was trimmed by 5 bases and the J gene end by 1 base; junction bases not matched to a gene: 3. CDR3 length: 15 amino acids. Germline V gene lookup returns CDR1 SEHNR and CDR2 FQNEAQ (reference sequence). DNA of the CDR3: TGTGCCAGCAGCATAAGCGGGGGGAACACCGGGGAGCTGTTTTTT. Translated: CASSISGGNTGELFF.

This chain connects TRBV29-1 to TRBJ1-1; maybe TRBD1 (5 bases). CDR3 size: 12 residues. Germline CDR1 SQVTM, CDR2 ANQGSEA. V was shortened by 1 base and J by 3 bases, with 6 bases between the two germline ends. CDR3: CSVEGGHTEAFF. The CDR3 region has the DNA TGCAGCGTTGAAGGGGGCCACACTGAAGCTTTCTTT.

The genes are TRBV11-3 and TRBJ2-1, with D maybe TRBD1 (7 bases). Trimming took off 3 bases at V and 8 bases at J, with 17 bases between the two ends. The CDR3 has 15 amino acids. Germline assignment: CDR1 SGHNT and CDR2 YENEEA. CDR3 protein: CASSLRGLGGHEQFF. CDR3 sequence (DNA): TGTGCCAGCAGCTTGAGGGGGCTGGGAGGACATGAGCAGTTCTTC.

The gene calls are TRBV15 and TRBJ2-7; D is perhaps TRBD1 (5 bases). V dropped 0 bases and J dropped 6 bases, with 12 bases sitting between them. Germline V CDR1 and CDR2: LNHNV, YYDKDF (reference sequence). This CDR3 spans 14 amino acids. CDR3 DNA sequence: TGTGCCACCAGCAGAGATCAGGGCCCCGGCGAGCAGTACTTC. Its protein product is CATSRDQGPGEQYF.

The chain links TRBV28 to TRBJ1-5; TRBD1 might be the D (6 bases). V was cut by 3 bases and J by 2 bases, with 14 bases left in between. The germline CDR1 and CDR2 sequences are MDHEN and SYDVKM. The CDR3 has 16 residues. This CDR3 is CASSFLAKGGNQPQHF. Written as DNA, the CDR3 is TGTGCCAGCAGTTTCCTGGCGAAGGGGGGCAATCAGCCCCAGCATTTT.

The chain combines TRBV28 with TRBJ2-1; TRBD2 is a possible D gene (5 bases). The CDR3 contains 12 residues. V lost 6 bases and J 9 bases, leaving 12 bases between the germline ends. Germline CDR1 reads MDHEN; CDR2 reads SYDVKM. The CDR3 loop reads CASSTYLAEQFF. CDR3 DNA: TGTGCCAGCAGCACATACCTAGCTGAGCAGTTCTTC.

This chain connects TRBV7-9 to TRBJ2-2; no clear D gene. Trimming took 1 base from V and 4 from J, leaving 4 bases between them. This CDR3 spans 13 amino acids. Germline CDR1 and CDR2: SEHNR and FQNEAQ (reference sequence). The CDR3 DNA follows: TGTGCCAGCAGCTTAGTAGCCACCGGGGAGCTGTTTTTT. This gives the protein CASSLVATGELFF.

CDR3 nucleotides: TGCGCCAGCAGCTTCGACAGGGGGCCCTACGAGCAGTACTTC. Translating it yields CASSFDRGPYEQYF. This chain connects TRBV5-1 to TRBJ2-7; 10 positions agree with TRBD1. The germline V gene encodes CDR1 SGHRS and CDR2 YFSETQ. V shed 2 bases and J 2 bases; nucleotides not matched to a gene: 1. This CDR3 has 14 residues.